This T cell receptor beta chain is from a study of CD8+ T cells in alopecia areata. General study findings and limits: Sequenced scalp T cells also include alphabeta T cells resident in normal skin.

Points on this clone: Its antigen is still unknown.

In alopecia areata patients, both lesional scalp punch biopsies and peripheral blood were collected. Sequencing used cDNA as its template, made by extracting RNA and reverse transcribing it. Repertoires were generated with immunoSEQ multiplex PCR, while TCRdb's copy carries only in-frame clones and drops some. The sample holds 150,000 or so clones, 80% to 90% seen once. The CDR3 is made up of 11 amino acids. The ends were cut back, 8 bases at V and 4 bases at J, with 8 bases in the middle. Germline CDR1 reads SNHLY; CDR2 reads FYNNEI. This chain joins TRBV2 and TRBJ2-5; D uncertain. This clonotype originated in a human donor with alopecia areata. Sequences were derived from CD8+ T cells sorted from blood, sampled at week 0. The CDR3 DNA sequence: TGTGCCAGCCCGGATCTAGAGACCCAGTACTTC. Protein product: CASPDLETQYF.